Listed here are 12 T cell receptor beta chains from one sample, sequenced in a study of cytomegalovirus exposure and HLA in healthy donors (dated by TCRdb to 2017 to 2019). To prepare the library, the immunoSEQ multiplex PCR assay was applied. For the multiplex PCR, a mixture combining 60 forward primers for TCR Vbeta segments and 13 reverse primers for TCR Jbeta segments was used. Here the immuneACCESS table is served through TCRdb, limited to in-frame sequences with V and J called. Missing clones are a known gap in these copies; in checked studies unresolved V genes cover under half, and the rest lacks a known reason. This sample is represented by 35,000 to 50,000 clones; about 80% of them were singletons. More than 1.2% of the sample is in the top ten clones. Sequencing was carried out using PBMCs. Receptors originate from a young man in good health and CMV-seronegative.

As concerns this clone: One end of the junction does not line up with germline, which may come from a read error. CDR3 nucleotides: TGTTCCAGCAGCAAGAATCCCGGGACAGGCCTGTATGGCTACACCTTC. It is translated as CSSSKNPGTGLYGYTF. The chain is built from TRBV7-9 and TRBJ1-2, with 8 bases matching TRBD1. Germline values: CDR1 SEHNR, CDR2 FQNEAQ (reference sequence). This CDR3 contains 16 residues.

V is TRBV7-9 and J is TRBJ2-1, with D perhaps TRBD2 (6 bases). Germline V gives CDR1 SEHNR, CDR2 FQNEAQ (reference sequence). Trimming removed 6 bases at V and 1 base at J, with 16 bases between. The CDR3 has 16 amino acids. The CDR3 DNA is TGTGCCAGCAGACCCGAGGAGGGTAGGTCCTACAATGAGCAGTTCTTC. Translating it yields CASRPEEGRSYNEQFF.

Written as DNA, the CDR3 is TGTGCCAGCAGCCCGGGACTAGCGCCCACAGATACGCAGTATTTT. Protein: CASSPGLAPTDTQYF. The V and J genes are TRBV11-3 and TRBJ2-3, with 10 bases identical to TRBD2. Germline assignment: CDR1 SGHNT and CDR2 YENEEA. This CDR3 comprises 15 residues. Trimming removed 5 bases from V and 2 bases from J; junction bases left unmatched: 4. Full variable domain (missing parts from reference TRBV11-3 and TRBJ2-3): EAGVVQSPRYKIIEKKQPVAFWCNPISGHNTLYWYLQNLGQGPELLIRYENEEAVDDSQLPKDRFSAERLKGVDSTLKIQPAELGDSAVYLCASSPGLAPTDTQYFGPGTRLTVL.

V is TRBV27 and J is TRBJ1-6; D unresolved. Trimming removed 3 bases at V and 7 bases at J, with 13 bases between. This CDR3 spans 15 amino acids. CDR1 MNHEY and CDR2 SMNVEV come from the germline V gene (reference sequence). The CDR3 loop is CASSLIQLRNSPLHF. In nucleotides, the CDR3 is TGTGCCAGCAGTTTGATCCAACTACGGAATTCACCCCTCCACTTT.

The chain joins TRBV30 to TRBJ2-3, with TRBD2 identical over 13 bases. This CDR3 spans 20 amino acids. The V gene end was trimmed by 0 bases and the J gene end by 2 bases; junction bases not matched to a gene: 14. Germline values: CDR1 GTSNPN, CDR2 SVGIG (reference sequence). Here the CDR3 reads CAWSVPISPGTSGTTDTQYF. CDR3 coding DNA: TGTGCCTGGAGTGTTCCAATTTCGCCCGGGACTAGCGGGACCACAGATACGCAGTATTTT.

The rearrangement uses TRBV27 and TRBJ2-5; no clear D. Matching the DNA end better, TRBJ2-7 makes the J call doubtful. In germline, CDR1 is MNHEY, CDR2 SMNVEV (reference sequence). This CDR3 contains 15 residues. The chain's CDR3 is CASSPPQQASYEQYF. The CDR3 region has the DNA TGTGCCAGCAGTCCCCCCCAGCAGGCCTCCTACGAGCAGTACTTC.

CDR3 sequence (DNA): TGCGCCAGCAGCCTCGGAGGGCCACAAGAGACCCAGTACTTC. Amino acids: CASSLGGPQETQYF. The chain is built from TRBV5-1 and TRBJ2-5, with D perhaps TRBD2 (6 bases). This CDR3 comprises 14 residues. V was trimmed by 4 bases and J by 2 bases, leaving 12 bases between them. The germline gives CDR1 SGHRS, CDR2 YFSETQ.

This clone was seen once. The J gene is TRBJ1-1, the V gene TRBV18; D is perhaps TRBD1 (6 bases). V lost 0 bases and J 6 bases, leaving 20 bases between the germline ends. Germline V gives CDR1 KGHSH, CDR2 LQKENI. The CDR3 covers 17 residues. In DNA, the CDR3 is TGTGCCAGCTCACCACCGGTGGGGGCCGCCCGAAGGGCTGAAGCTTTCTTT. Amino acids: CASSPPVGAARRAEAFF.

The CDR3 loop reads CASSSGRAPAGELFF. Written as DNA, the CDR3 is TGTGCCAGTAGTAGCGGGAGGGCCCCAGCCGGGGAGCTGTTTTTT. The chain couples TRBV19 to TRBJ2-2; 9 nucleotides align to TRBD2. V trimming: 4 bases; J trimming: 6 bases; junction bases outside the gene matches: 6. The germline CDR1 and CDR2 sequences are LNHDA and SQIVND (reference sequence). The CDR3 extends over 15 amino acids.

The rearrangement links TRBV10-3 to TRBJ1-5; a possible D gene is TRBD1 (6 bases). There are 18 residues in the CDR3. V lost 4 bases and J 1 base, leaving 20 bases between the germline ends. Germline-derived CDR1 and CDR2 are ENHRY and SYGVKD. The CDR3 DNA follows: TGTGCCATCAGTGCCTGGCTGCAGGGGCAGGGGAGCAATCAGCCCCAGCATTTT. This sequence encodes CAISAWLQGQGSNQPQHF.

The chain carries TRBV4-1 and TRBJ1-5; D gene ambiguous. V shed 4 bases and J shed 0 bases, with 7 bases lying between them. Germline assignment: CDR1 MGHRA and CDR2 YSYEKL. This CDR3 is 14 amino acids long. The CDR3 is CASSPLSSNQPQHF. The CDR3 region has the DNA TGCGCCAGCAGCCCGTTGAGTAGCAATCAGCCCCAGCATTTT.

V and J are TRBV27 and TRBJ2-6; a possible D gene is TRBD2 (5 bases). The V end was cut by 4 bases, the J end by 5 bases, with 12 bases between. The germline V gene encodes CDR1 MNHEY and CDR2 SMNVEV (reference sequence). This CDR3 has 15 residues. CDR3 sequence (DNA): TGTGCCAGCAGTTCCCGGACTGGGTGGGCCAACGTCCTGACTTTC. Amino acids: CASSSRTGWANVLTF.